This TCR beta chain was retrieved from a study of shared clonotypes between healthy human individuals. Note on this clone: The antigen is not known.

Study results and limitations: As a rule, naive subsets had a larger estimated richness than memory subsets. Non-shared clonotypes had lower generation probabilities than those shared by all four donors.

Naive CD8 populations comprised CD45RO-negative cells positively selected for CCR7, excluding terminally differentiated effector memory CD45RA+ cells. Germline assignment: CDR1 MNHEY and CDR2 SVGAGI. Trimming removed 3 bases from V and 3 bases from J; junction bases left unmatched: 3. This CDR3 has 15 residues. Every subset's genomic DNA went evenly onto several immunoSEQ plates. Generated by immunoSEQ multiplex PCR, the TCRdb table keeps only in-frame clones and is missing some. This table holds millions of clones, 85% to 95% found once. This chain links TRBV6-5 with TRBJ1-5; 9 nucleotides align to TRBD1. The sequencing sample was made of naive CD8+ T cells sorted from blood. This TCR derives from a man aged 18 to 30 in good health. As DNA, the CDR3 is TGTGCCAGCAGTTATACAGGGGGCGACAATCAGCCCCAGCATTTT. As protein: CASSYTGGDNQPQHF.